A single sample gave rise to the 10 T cell receptor beta chains below, sequenced in a study of response to subunit inactivated influenza vaccine. TCRdb called the RT-PCR reads again in MiXCR, with one record for every CDR3 protein. The sample lists about 520,000 distinct CDR3 sequences; around 25% were seen once. The input for sequencing was CD4+ T cells sorted from PBMCs, taken roughly 5 days after vaccination. The receptors stem from a man aged 45-65 years who received an inactivated influenza vaccine.

V gene TRBV18 combines with J gene TRBJ1-2, with D unclear. Trimming took off 5 bases at V and 10 bases at J, with 14 bases between the two ends. The germline CDR1 and CDR2 sequences are KGHSH and LQKENI. This CDR3 has 12 residues. The CDR3: CASSDVGVVYTF. The CDR3 DNA is TGTGCCAGCTCAGATGTCGGGGTTGTCTACACCTTC.

The genes are TRBV12-3 or TRBV12-4 and TRBJ2-1; 9 bases fit TRBD1. The CDR3 is made up of 15 amino acids. J gave up 6 bases and V 5 bases, and 8 bases lay outside the gene matches. The CDR3 DNA reads TGTGCCAGCAGTCGGGGGACAGGGTGGGGCAATGAGCAGTTCTTC. Its translation is CASSRGTGWGNEQFF.

In its sample, this clonotype was seen a few times. The V gene is TRBV28, the J gene TRBJ2-1, with 7 bases that match TRBD1. CDR3 length equals 14 residues. V was clipped by 8 bases and J by 6 bases; unmatched bases: 10. Germline CDR1 MDHEN, CDR2 SYDVKM. The CDR3 DNA reads as TGTGCCAGCCACATTAGGGACAGCCGCAATGAGCAGTTCTTC. Translation: CASHIRDSRNEQFF.

The chain carries TRBV30 and TRBJ2-2; D call uncertain. The CDR3 length is 13 residues. Germline V gene lookup returns CDR1 GTSNPN and CDR2 SVGIG (reference sequence). Trimming pared 1 base from V and 5 bases from J, leaving 8 bases between. The CDR3 loop reads CAWSGQLTGELFF. CDR3 in DNA: TGTGCCTGGAGTGGCCAGCTTACCGGGGAGCTGTTTTTT.

The table lists this clonotype with many counts. The chain uses TRBV10-3 and TRBJ2-7; a weak D match, TRBD2 (6 bases). Germline values: CDR1 ENHRY, CDR2 SYGVKD. The CDR3 extends over 13 amino acids. Trimming shortened V by 4 bases and J by 5 bases, and 12 bases separated the two germline ends. Here the CDR3 DNA reads TGTGCCATCAGTGTTCAGGAGGGACACGAGCAGTACTTC. Its protein is CAISVQEGHEQYF.

The chain combines TRBV18 with TRBJ2-6; D possibly corresponds to TRBD2 (5 bases). The V end lost 4 bases, the J end lost 2 bases, and 12 bases lay between the germline ends. CDR1 is KGHSH and CDR2 is LQKENI in the germline V gene. The CDR3 runs to 16 residues. This CDR3 is CASSHPPGTGANVLTF. CDR3 DNA: TGTGCCAGCTCACACCCTCCGGGGACTGGGGCCAACGTCCTGACTTTC.

The J gene is TRBJ2-1, the V gene TRBV10-3; no definite D call. CDR1 and CDR2 from the germline V gene are ENHRY and SYGVKD. The CDR3 consists of 13 residues. Trimming pared 7 bases from V and 9 bases from J, leaving 16 bases between. The CDR3 here is CAIKPSPGGEQFF. CDR3 DNA sequence: TGTGCCATCAAGCCCTCTCCGGGCGGTGAGCAGTTCTTC.

J is TRBJ1-1 and V is TRBV5-1; unclear D gene. The CDR3 sequence is 15 residues long. V gave up 0 bases and J gave up 1 base, with 10 bases separating them. Germline loops: CDR1 SGHRS, CDR2 YFSETQ. The CDR3 nucleotides read TGCGCCAGCAGCTTGGAGTTCCGGGGGAACACTGAAGCTTTCTTT. Protein sequence: CASSLEFRGNTEAFF. Looking up the rest from reference TRBV5-1 and TRBJ1-1 gives the full variable domain: KAGVTQTPRYLIKTRGQQVTLSCSPISGHRSVSWYQQTPGQGLQFLFEYFSETQRNKGNFPGRFSGRQFSNSRSEMNVSTLELGDSALYLCASSLEFRGNTEAFFGQGTRLTVV.

V gene TRBV6-5 combines with J gene TRBJ1-4; TRBD1 matches 8 bases. Trimming cost V 6 bases and J 11 bases; bases outside gene matches: 5. From germline, CDR1 is MNHEY and CDR2 SVGAGI. This CDR3 is 12 amino acids long. The CDR3 loop is CASSRQGSKLFF. The CDR3 DNA follows: TGTGCCAGCAGCCGACAGGGGTCGAAACTGTTTTTT.

This chain connects TRBV12-3 or TRBV12-4 to TRBJ2-7; 12 bases map to TRBD2. J gave up 2 bases and V 3 bases, and 17 bases lay outside the gene matches. The CDR3 sequence is 20 residues long. The DNA for the CDR3 is TGTGCCAGCAGTTTCTCCGACGCTAGCGGGAGGGGGGAAAGGACCTACGAGCAGTACTTC. Its translation: CASSFSDASGRGERTYEQYF.